This passage covers 25 T cell receptor beta chains from one sample sequenced in a study of T cell responses to AZD1222 COVID-19 vaccine. Profiling relied on immunoSEQ multiplex PCR, and the TCRdb table lists in-frame clones only, not all of them. The table has tens of thousands of clones, about nine tenths seen once. Sequences were derived from peripheral blood, sampled 28 days after the second AZD1222 dose. These receptors all stem from an adult who received the AZD1222 COVID-19 vaccine.

There are a few counts of this clone. The chain carries TRBV3-1 (or the pseudogene TRBV3-2) and TRBJ2-1, with TRBD2 identical over 8 bases. Germline trimming cut 2 bases from V and 9 bases from J; bases unmatched to any gene: 12. The length of the CDR3 is 16 residues. From germline, CDR1 is LGHDT and CDR2 YNNKEL (reference sequence). CDR3 amino acids: CASSQNIGRAQGEQFF. The DNA of the CDR3 is TGTGCCAGCAGCCAAAATATCGGGAGGGCCCAGGGTGAGCAGTTCTTC.

This chain uses TRBV19 with TRBJ1-5; no definite D call. CDR1 and CDR2 (germline): LNHDA, SQIVND (reference sequence). The CDR3 has 13 amino acids. Trimming cost V 6 bases and J 2 bases, with 8 bases left between them. The CDR3 region has the DNA TGTGCCAGTAGAAGAGGACGCAATCAGCCCCAGCATTTT. It yields the protein CASRRGRNQPQHF.

This chain uses TRBV6-2 or TRBV6-3 with TRBJ1-1, with D hard to call. This CDR3 is built from 12 residues. Germline V gene sequence: CDR1 MNHEY, CDR2 SVGEGT. V was trimmed by 5 bases and J by 11 bases, leaving 15 bases between them. The CDR3 sequence is CASSNSLSRAFF. CDR3 nucleotides: TGTGCCAGCAGTAACAGCCTCTCCAGGGCTTTCTTT.

The V gene is TRBV2, the J gene TRBJ1-2; D gene uncertain. Germline CDR1 reads SNHLY; CDR2 reads FYNNEI. V gave up 0 bases and J gave up 3 bases, with 14 bases separating them. The CDR3 covers 16 residues. The CDR3 coding sequence is TGTGCCAGCAGTGAAGCCGCTAACACACGATACTATGGCTACACCTTC. Its translation is CASSEAANTRYYGYTF. Full variable domain (rest looked up from reference TRBV2 and TRBJ1-2): EPEVTQTPSHQVTQMGQEVILRCVPISNHLYFYWYRQILGQKVEFLVSFYNNEISEKSEIFDDQFSVERPDGSNFTLKIRSTKLEDSAMYFCASSEAANTRYYGYTFGSGTRLTVV.

The chain employs TRBV4-1 and TRBJ1-2; unclear D gene. The CDR3 extends over 15 amino acids. V shed 3 bases and J shed 0 bases, with 11 bases lying between them. Looked up from germline, CDR1 is MGHRA and CDR2 is YSYEKL. The CDR3 is CASSQTTSANYGYTF. CDR3 DNA: TGCGCCAGCAGCCAGACTACCTCGGCTAACTATGGCTACACCTTC.

This chain links TRBV5-1 with TRBJ2-1, with D perhaps matching TRBD2 (6 bases). The CDR3 is 14 residues long. V gave up 3 bases and J gave up 6 bases, with 13 bases separating them. Per the germline V gene, CDR1 is SGHRS and CDR2 is YFSETQ. The CDR3 here is CASSWRGGINEQFF. The DNA of the CDR3 is TGCGCCAGCAGCTGGAGAGGCGGGATCAATGAGCAGTTCTTC.

The chain employs TRBV5-1 and TRBJ2-7; maybe TRBD1 (5 bases). There are 15 residues in the CDR3. CDR1 SGHRS and CDR2 YFSETQ come from the germline V gene. Trimming took 6 bases from V and 0 from J, leaving 16 bases between them. For the CDR3, the DNA is TGCGCCAGCAACCCGAACAGCCAGGGCTCCTACGAGCAGTACTTC. Translating gives CASNPNSQGSYEQYF.

This clone was observed a handful of times. This sequence joins TRBV7-2 and TRBJ1-4; maybe TRBD1 (5 bases). This CDR3 has 16 residues. Trimming took off 5 bases at V and 8 bases at J, with 21 bases between the two ends. CDR1 and CDR2 from the germline V gene are SGHTA and FQGNSA. The CDR3 loop is CASSQQAGAGWEKLFF. CDR3 DNA sequence: TGTGCCAGCAGCCAACAAGCTGGGGCGGGATGGGAAAAACTGTTTTTT.

This clone appeared a few times. The chain recombines TRBV28 with TRBJ1-1, with D possibly matching TRBD1 (5 bases). The V gene lost 7 bases and the J gene lost 5 bases, with 17 bases spanning the gap. This CDR3 has 14 residues. Germline CDR1 is MDHEN and CDR2 is SYDVKM. This CDR3 reads CASKFIGAQTEAFF. The DNA of the CDR3 is TGTGCCAGCAAATTTATAGGGGCGCAGACTGAAGCTTTCTTT.

The chain uses TRBV10-3 and TRBJ1-2; D is ambiguous. In germline, CDR1 is ENHRY, CDR2 SYGVKD. The V end was cut by 5 bases, the J end by 3 bases, with 13 bases between. There are 14 residues in the CDR3. For the CDR3, the DNA is TGTGCCATCAGTAGTTACAGCGGGGACTATGGCTACACCTTC. Encoded protein: CAISSYSGDYGYTF.

The rearrangement links TRBV5-1 to TRBJ2-3; TRBD2 agrees at 7 bases. The germline gives CDR1 SGHRS, CDR2 YFSETQ. The CDR3 extends over 16 amino acids. V shed 0 bases and J 5 bases; nucleotides not matched to a gene: 9. CDR3 amino acids: CASSLVSSGPLDTQYF. The CDR3 DNA reads TGCGCCAGCAGCTTGGTATCTAGCGGTCCCCTAGATACGCAGTATTTT.

The chain uses TRBV7-9 and TRBJ1-1, with 9 nucleotides matching TRBD1. The germline CDR1 and CDR2 sequences are SEHNR and FQNEAQ (reference sequence). V lost 5 bases, J lost 8 bases, and 3 bases stayed unmatched. This CDR3 region has 12 residues. The CDR3: CASSLTGGEAFF. CDR3 nucleotides: TGTGCCAGCAGCCTTACAGGGGGCGAAGCTTTCTTT.

The V and J genes are TRBV30 and TRBJ2-5; 9 nucleotides agree with TRBD1. Trimming took 5 bases from V and 0 from J; bases not matched to a gene: 1. The germline CDR1 and CDR2 sequences are GTSNPN and SVGIG (reference sequence). The CDR3 length is 13 residues. The CDR3 DNA follows: TGTGCCTGGGGGACAGGGAACCAAGAGACCCAGTACTTC. This codes for CAWGTGNQETQYF.

V and J are TRBV2 and TRBJ1-4; unclear D gene. In germline, CDR1 is SNHLY, CDR2 FYNNEI. The CDR3 consists of 13 residues. With 4 bases removed from V and 7 bases from J, the gap between germline ends came to 10 bases. CDR3 bases: TGTGCCAGCAGTGGCCAGCCTATTGAAAAACTGTTTTTT. Translating gives CASSGQPIEKLFF.

The CDR3 protein is CASFTGTAGEQYF. The CDR3 DNA sequence: TGTGCCAGCTTCACCGGGACGGCGGGGGAGCAGTACTTC. The gene calls are TRBV18 and TRBJ2-7; TRBD2 might be the D (6 bases). V shed 7 bases and J shed 7 bases, with 17 bases lying between them. CDR1 is KGHSH and CDR2 is LQKENI in the germline V gene. This CDR3 has 13 residues.

This clone came up a few times. The V gene is TRBV9, the J gene TRBJ1-3; the D gene is possibly TRBD1 (6 bases). CDR3 size: 15 residues. The ends were cut back, 3 bases at V and 0 bases at J, with 10 bases in the middle. Germline-derived CDR1 and CDR2 are SGDLS and YYNGEE. The CDR3 DNA follows: TGTGCCAGCAGCGCGGACAGACCCTCTGGAAACACCATATATTTT. Its protein product is CASSADRPSGNTIYF.

Comments on this clone: At one of its ends the junction is not consistent with the germline gene, which may arise from a read error. The V gene is TRBV7-7, the J gene TRBJ2-1, with TRBD2 identical over 9 bases. Germline-derived CDR1 and CDR2 are SSHAT and FNYEAQ (reference sequence). The CDR3 totals 15 residues. The CDR3, as DNA: TGTGCTAGCAGCTTATCAGCGGGGGGCTCCAATGAGCAGTTCTTC. This translates into CASSLSAGGSNEQFF.

The chain recombines TRBV18 with TRBJ2-5; the D is unclear. This CDR3 is 13 amino acids long. Germline CDR1 KGHSH, CDR2 LQKENI. Trimming took off 3 bases at V and 7 bases at J, with 12 bases between the two ends. The CDR3 DNA reads as TGTGCCAGCTCACCTACGGCGGATGGGACCCAGTACTTC. It encodes CASSPTADGTQYF.

J is TRBJ2-5 and V is TRBV30; D possibly matches TRBD1 or TRBD2 (5 bases each). The CDR3 loop spans 12 amino acids. Germline values: CDR1 GTSNPN, CDR2 SVGIG (reference sequence). V lost 5 bases, J lost 2 bases, and 9 bases lay in between. CDR3 protein: CAWGGRQETQYF. DNA of the CDR3: TGTGCCTGGGGGGGTAGGCAAGAGACCCAGTACTTC.

The chain employs TRBV3-1 (or the pseudogene TRBV3-2) and TRBJ1-2; D uncertain. The ends were cut back, 3 bases at V and 5 bases at J, with 19 bases in the middle. The CDR3 length is 16 residues. Germline loops: CDR1 LGHDT, CDR2 YNNKEL (reference sequence). CDR3 DNA: TGTGCCAGCAGCCAGGTAAAAGGGATGAAAGGGTATGGCTACACCTTC. Residues: CASSQVKGMKGYGYTF.

The V and J genes are TRBV9 and TRBJ2-1, with TRBD2 matching 12 bases. After removal of 4 bases from V and 6 bases from J, the junction contained 14 bases not matched to a gene. Per germline, CDR1 SGDLS and CDR2 YYNGEE. CDR3 length equals 18 residues. The CDR3 loop is CASSLTGTSGLVRNEQFF. The CDR3 DNA reads as TGTGCCAGCAGCCTTACCGGGACTAGCGGGCTCGTCCGCAATGAGCAGTTCTTC.

The chain joins TRBV4-1 to TRBJ1-2; 7 nucleotides match TRBD1. This CDR3 is built from 13 residues. Germline CDR1 MGHRA, CDR2 YSYEKL. V trimming: 6 bases; J trimming: 5 bases; junction bases outside the gene matches: 6. The CDR3 here is CASSSDRAYGYTF. The DNA for the CDR3 is TGCGCCAGCAGTTCCGACAGGGCATATGGCTACACCTTC.

The chain has TRBV5-6 and TRBJ1-2; D remains ambiguous. Deletions cut 3 bases from V and 4 bases from J, with 13 bases between. Germline loops: CDR1 SGHDT, CDR2 YYEEEE. This CDR3 is 14 amino acids long. The CDR3 DNA follows: TGTGCCAGCAGCTCCCGGGCCTACTCCTATGGCTACACCTTC. As protein: CASSSRAYSYGYTF.

CDR3 nucleotides: TGCGCCAGACACACGAACCACCCGACTAGCGGGAGTGCGGGGGGGCTCCAAGAGACCCAGTACTTC. Protein product: CARHTNHPTSGSAGGLQETQYF. The chain couples TRBV10-1 to TRBJ2-5, with 12 positions matching TRBD2. Unmatched junction bases numbered 27, after V lost 9 bases and J lost 1 base. The CDR3 sequence is 22 residues long. Germline CDR1 and CDR2: WNHNN and SYGVQD (reference sequence).

The chain couples TRBV28 to TRBJ1-1, with D possibly TRBD1 on 5 matching bases. Trimming shortened V by 6 bases and J by 1 base, and 12 bases separated the two germline ends. Germline V CDR1 and CDR2: MDHEN, SYDVKM. The CDR3 is 14 residues long. As DNA, the CDR3 is TGTGCCAGCAGCCGCCGGGGGGGGAACACTGAAGCTTTCTTT. Translation gives CASSRRGGNTEAFF.